Included here is one T cell receptor (beta chain) sequence, with context. The sample comes from a study of blood T cell repertoires in COVID-19. About the research overall: T cells, B-cell-depleted T cells, or PBMCs supplied cDNA or gDNA.

CDR3 length equals 14 residues. V was cut by 1 base and J by 6 bases, with 13 bases left in between. The germline V gene encodes CDR1 GTSNPN and CDR2 SVGIG (reference sequence). Repertoires were generated with immunoSEQ multiplex PCR, while TCRdb's copy carries only in-frame clones and drops some. There are 100,000 to 150,000 clones in the sample; approximately 87% occur only once, and roughly 2.5% lies in the top ten. Sequencing was carried out using peripheral blood. This receptor was obtained from a man in his fifties or sixties with active COVID-19. The J gene is TRBJ2-1, the V gene TRBV30; a possible D gene is TRBD2 (5 bases). This CDR3 reads CAWSAPWELNEQFF. DNA of the CDR3: TGTGCCTGGAGTGCCCCGTGGGAGCTCAATGAGCAGTTCTTC.